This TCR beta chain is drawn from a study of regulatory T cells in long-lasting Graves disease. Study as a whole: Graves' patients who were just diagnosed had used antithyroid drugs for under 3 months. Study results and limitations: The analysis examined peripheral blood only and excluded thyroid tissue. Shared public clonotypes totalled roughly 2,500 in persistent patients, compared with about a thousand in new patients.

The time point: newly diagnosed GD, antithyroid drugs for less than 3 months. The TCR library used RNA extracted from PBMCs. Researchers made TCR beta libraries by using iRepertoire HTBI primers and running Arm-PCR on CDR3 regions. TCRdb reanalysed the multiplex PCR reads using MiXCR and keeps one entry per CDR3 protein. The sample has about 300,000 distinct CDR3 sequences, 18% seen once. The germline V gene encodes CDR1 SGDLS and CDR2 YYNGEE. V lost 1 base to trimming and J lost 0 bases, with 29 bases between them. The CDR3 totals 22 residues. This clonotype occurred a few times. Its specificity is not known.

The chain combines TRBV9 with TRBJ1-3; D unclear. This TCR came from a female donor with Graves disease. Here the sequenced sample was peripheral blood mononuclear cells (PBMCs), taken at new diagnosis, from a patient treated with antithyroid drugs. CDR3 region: CASSVSLPHGPSSISSGNTIYF. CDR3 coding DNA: TGTGCCAGCAGCGTAAGCTTGCCACACGGTCCCTCTTCGATTAGCTCTGGAAACACCATATATTTT.